This T cell receptor beta chain was observed in a study of cytomegalovirus exposure and HLA in healthy donors (dated by TCRdb to about 2017). About the investigation overall: According to an earlier analysis of around 600 of the donors, roughly 180 million T cells yielded 120 million or so unique TCR beta sequences and 276 Gb of sequence data. An early release covering over 500 HLA-typed donors comprised around 300 gigabases of sequencing data and about 90 million unique TCR sequences. Of the approximately 400 genotyped donors, approximately 83% fell in the genetic ancestry cluster associated with self-reported Caucasian donors. The aim of the study was to test whether cataloging public T cell receptors could identify signatures of past pathogen exposure. The study profiled the T cell repertoires of around 700 subjects by immunosequencing and related them to cytomegalovirus serostatus. In addition to the first cohort of around 670 subjects, a separate validation cohort of approximately 130 different subjects was used. High-throughput TCR immunosequencing, statistical association of individual TCRs with disease status, and machine learning were combined to predict cytomegalovirus infection status. A later analysis re-examined previously published TCR beta repertoires from 610 or so donors and added high-resolution HLA genotyping to investigate patterns of TCR occurrence. Rather than using new phenotypic data, the later analysis identified candidate immune exposures from TCR beta sequences and from how often those sequences occurred across donors. To decide whether each TCR beta V gene segment behaved as functional or pseudogenic, an earlier analysis of 587 of the donors relied on high-throughput TCR beta sequencing. Donor age, sex, ethnicity and CMV serostatus were collected together with the repertoire data. In a later genetic analysis, genome-wide SNP genotypes for about 55% of the roughly 700 donors were used, and that subset was treated as a discovery cohort. All discovery cohort repertoires had been generated on a single sequencing platform. Both class I and class II loci were covered by HLA typing, at four-digit resolution. Typing coverage varied by locus: about 620-640 donors for A, B, C, DRB1 and DQB1; under 550 for DQA1; about 590 for DPA1; roughly 450 for DPB1. Because of strong linkage in the cohort, roughly five DR-DQ haplotypes were treated as single units for association and clustering. On average, approximately 250,000 unique TCR beta nucleotide sequences were sequenced per donor among 350 to 400 genotyped donors of the cohort, with about 19% of those sequences being non-productive. General conclusions and limits of the study: Some IMGT-functional V segments, including TRBV6-2 and TRBV6-3, could not be distinguished by the 87-base-pair reads and were therefore excluded. A later genetic analysis associated a missense DCLRE1C variant with V-gene and J-gene trimming of TCR beta chains, and an independent cohort replicated the association. According to a later analysis, TCR association rates differed among HLA loci, with DRB1 alleles showing the most associated TCRs and HLA-C alleles showing the fewest. This cohort had only TCR beta chains sequenced, and the lack of alpha or paired-chain data limited which features could be detected. Presence/absence analyses assumed roughly uniform sequencing depth across donors, an assumption that may not hold. The authors suggested that the approach could potentially be extended to other disease states and immunological phenotypes. Compared with equally common non-associated chains, HLA-associated TCR beta chains in a later analysis were more clonally expanded and had lower generation probabilities. Specific HLA alleles were associated with 15,000 to 20,000 TCR beta sequences at a false discovery rate of 0.05 in a later analysis. Linkage disequilibrium might explain the correlated functional status among segregating V segments, but an unknown experimental factor could not be ruled out. In an earlier analysis of roughly 500 of the donors, most TCR beta V segments appeared in productive rearrangements about 87% or about 30% of the time, broadly matching IMGT annotations. Most TCR sequences were seen in very few donors, while some public TCRs were found in many individuals. A later analysis found that most CMV-associated TCR beta chains appeared HLA-restricted, with HLA associations seemingly driven largely by CMV exposure. For the cohort, immune exposure information was limited to CMV serostatus. According to a later analysis, parvovirus B19, influenza, CMV and Epstein-Barr virus appeared linked to several top co-occurrence clusters. In the study, around 150 TCR beta chains were listed as associated with cytomegalovirus. Roughly 17 rarely observed V segments, including chromosome 9 orphons, were excluded from the earlier analysis of approximately 500 of the donors because counts were too low. A few of the identified cytomegalovirus-associated TCR beta chains were confirmed in vitro to be specific for cytomegalovirus antigens. Because HLA typing was missing for some donors at each locus, association tests included only the typed subset. In a later genetic analysis, fewer N-insertions in productive TCRs were reported among donors in an Asian-associated ancestry cluster than the roughly 700-donor mean. When HLA alleles, especially DR and DQ, strongly co-occurred, TCR associations were difficult to assign to individual alleles. The classifier was reported to diagnose cytomegalovirus status with high specificity and sensitivity in both the original and validation cohorts. A further reported finding was that TCR beta sequences accurately predicted the HLA-A and HLA-B alleles for most subjects in the first cohort. A cluster of highly shared sequence variants was judged likely to be a technical artifact of the sequencing pipeline.

A few counts support this clone. Which antigen it targets is not known. Base qualities are not at hand, and no much larger clone is one base apart. The library was built by means of the immunoSEQ multiplex PCR assay. A mixture of 60 forward primers for TCR Vbeta segments and 13 reverse primers for TCR Jbeta segments was used in the multiplex PCR. The CDR3 region of rearranged TCR beta genes was amplified from genomic DNA by a multiplex PCR assay. The amplified TCR beta libraries were sequenced on the Illumina HiSeq System as 87-base-pair reads. Regarding the original processing steps: Across the roughly 600 repertoires, a later analysis counted 60 million to 90 million unique TCR beta chains, 8.5 million to 12 million of which were shared by at least two donors. To remove PCR and sequencing errors, raw reads were error-corrected and collapsed into unique sequences using a nearest-neighbor algorithm that merged closely related sequences. Alignment of CDR3 sequences to IMGT reference sequences was used to assign V, D and J gene segments. For a sequence to be retained, at least a six-nucleotide match to both a V gene segment and a J gene segment was required. A rearrangement was called productive if the CDR3 had no stop codons and remained in frame with V and J, and every other rearrangement was called non-productive. CDR3 was defined by IMGT convention, running from the second conserved V-encoded cysteine to the conserved J-encoded phenylalanine. The earlier analysis of about 640 of the donors excluded any sequence lacking an unambiguous match to a single V gene segment. An earlier analysis of around 600 of the donors classified V segments as functional when productive rearrangements were above 56.7% and as segregating when the standard deviation between donors was above 5%. A statistical classification framework was developed to diagnose cytomegalovirus status using the catalog of TCR beta chain sequences. In a later analysis, V and J genes were assigned by comparing TCR nucleotide sequences against IMGT/GENE-DB human TR gene sequences. A later analysis assigned CDR3 sequences and most-parsimonious VDJ recombination scenarios with the TCRdist pipeline. In a later analysis, each TCR beta chain was defined by its CDR3 amino acid sequence together with its V-gene family, and reads without a unique V-gene family were excluded. To address suspected cross-contamination and a sequencing artifact, a later analysis removed some 620 highly shared, low-generation-probability nucleotide sequences. For each public chain, a later analysis derived a clonal expansion index from normalized ranks of inferred template counts within each repertoire. A later analysis computed generation probabilities with a VDJ recombination model fitted to out-of-frame rearrangements, and checked the results against IGoR. Hypergeometric tests were used in a later analysis to score TCR-TCR, TCR-HLA and TCR-CMV co-occurrence, with a repertoire-size bias correction applied to the TCR pairs. In a later analysis, false discovery rates were estimated by permuting HLA or CMV assignments 20 times. A later analysis grouped co-occurring TCRs with DBSCAN, adding TCRdist sequence similarity when clustering within HLA-allele-positive subsets. Repertoires with fewer than 30,000 or more than 120,000 public chains were left out of co-occurrence clustering, as were about five repertoires with anomalous nucleotide sharing. Entries here come from immuneACCESS through TCRdb and include only in-frame sequences with V and J called. Some clones fail to appear in such tables; in the studies checked, an unresolved V gene covers under half of the shortfall, and the cause of the remainder is unknown. D and trimming were read from the DNA, whereas the V and J calls and clone size are those reported in that table. The table for this sample lists about 120,000 clones; around a tenth of them were counted only once. The leading ten clones occupy 2.5% to 3.5% of the sample.

In total, around 600 healthy bone marrow donors made up the cohort. All cohort members were sampled while nominally healthy, although unrecorded immune exposures were likely present. The donor tested CMV seronegative and was one of the 352 seronegative cohort members. Every donor gave a peripheral blood sample, and the peripheral blood mononuclear cells from that sample were used for TCR beta sequencing. Genomic DNA was extracted from the blood cell samples with the Qiagen DNeasy Blood Extraction Kit. The CDR3 runs 16 residues from the cysteine to the phenylalanine. The kept DNA is CDR3 alone, 48 bases in frame from the first base. The germline V gene gives CDR1 as SGHRS and CDR2 as YFSETQ. The junction shows trimming of 2 bases on V and 4 bases on J, and the gene matches do not reach 5 bases of it.

The rearranged segments are TRBV5-1 and TRBJ2-2; 10 of the junction bases match TRBD1. Sequences were obtained from PBMCs. The TCR sequence derives from a man younger than 40 in good health and CMV-seronegative. This receptor carries the CDR3 CASSFVGTGATGELFF. At the DNA level, the sequence is TGCGCCAGCAGCTTTGTCGGGACAGGGGCCACCGGGGAGCTGTTTTTT.